One sample yielded the 23 T cell receptor beta chains listed below, sequenced in a study of CD8+CD57+ T cells in acquired aplastic anemia. Genomic DNA constituted the template upon which TCR beta VDJ and CDR3 profiling was performed. TCRdb reprocessed the reads with MiXCR, giving one entry per CDR3 protein. Of approximately 200,000 distinct CDR3 sequences in the sample, around 63% are singletons; the top ten hold 29%. The sequencing sample was made of sorted CD4+, CD8+, or CD8+CD57+ T cells (not recorded which) from PBMCs. These receptors came from a human donor in good health.

In regard to this clonotype: One end of the junction fails to match germline, which may point to a read error. The chain is built from TRBV6-5 and TRBJ1-2; D perhaps matches TRBD1 (5 bases). Per the germline V gene, CDR1 is MNHEY and CDR2 is SVGAGI. This CDR3 has 14 amino acids. The CDR3 reads CAISELGQSYGYTF. In DNA, the CDR3 is TGTGCCATCAGTGAGTTAGGACAAAGCTATGGCTACACCTTC.

This clonotype occurred a few times. This chain uses TRBV20-1 with TRBJ2-1; TRBD2 matches at 7 bases. The CDR3 consists of 12 residues. The germline CDR1 and CDR2 sequences are DFQATT and SNEGSKA (reference sequence). With V trimmed by 6 bases and J by 8 bases, 7 bases remained unmatched. For the CDR3, the DNA is TGCAGTGCCCCTGGGGGGGGGGATGAGCAGTTCTTC. Protein product: CSAPGGGDEQFF.

In this sample, this clonotype turned up a few times. The chain joins TRBV20-1 to TRBJ2-7, with 8 bases identical to TRBD1. The CDR3 covers 13 residues. After removal of 3 bases from V and 2 bases from J, the junction contained 3 bases not matched to a gene. CDR1 and CDR2 from the germline V gene are DFQATT and SNEGSKA (reference sequence). CDR3 in DNA: TGCAGTGCTAGTGGACAGGGCACCTACGAGCAGTACTTC. Amino acids: CSASGQGTYEQYF.

The chain combines TRBV20-1 with TRBJ2-7; maybe TRBD1 (6 bases). This CDR3 comprises 14 residues. CDR1 is DFQATT, CDR2 SNEGSKA, per germline (reference sequence). Between the trimmed V and J ends, which lost 3 bases and 2 bases, there was a span of 14 bases. This CDR3 reads CSASYSGQAYEQYF. CDR3 sequence (DNA): TGCAGTGCTAGCTATTCGGGACAAGCCTACGAGCAGTACTTC.

The CDR3 here is CAIRGGGAYGYTF. The CDR3 region has the DNA TGTGCCATCAGAGGGGGAGGGGCCTATGGCTACACCTTC. The chain couples TRBV10-3 to TRBJ1-2, with D possibly matching TRBD1 (6 bases). CDR3 length: 13 residues. Germline V gene sequence: CDR1 ENHRY, CDR2 SYGVKD. Trimming removed 6 bases at V and 4 bases at J, with 12 bases between.

This clonotype was observed many times. This sequence joins TRBV27 and TRBJ1-5; D is possibly TRBD1 (5 bases). CDR3 length equals 13 residues. Between the trimmed V and J ends, which lost 5 bases and 1 base, there was a span of 6 bases. Germline lookup yields CDR1 MNHEY and CDR2 SMNVEV (reference sequence). CDR3 bases: TGTGCCAGCAGTCGGGGCAGCAATCAGCCCCAGCATTTT. This encodes CASSRGSNQPQHF.

The chain recombines TRBV9 with TRBJ2-7, with TRBD1 matching over 8 bases. This CDR3 spans 14 amino acids. Per the germline V gene, CDR1 is SGDLS and CDR2 is YYNGEE. The trim removed 3 bases at V and 3 bases at J, leaving 5 bases unmatched. CDR3 bases: TGTGCCAGCAGCGGGACAGGGAGTTGCTACGAGCAGTACTTC. This codes for CASSGTGSCYEQYF.

V is TRBV19 and J is TRBJ2-5, with D possibly matching TRBD2 (6 bases). Gene TRBJ2-7 matches the end of the DNA better, so the J call may be wrong. The CDR3 sequence is 16 residues long. Germline CDR1 is LNHDA and CDR2 is SQIVND (reference sequence). CDR3 nucleotide sequence: TGTGCCAGTAGTCCTCGCCCCGGGACTTCGACCTACGAGCAGTACTTC. This translates into CASSPRPGTSTYEQYF.

The table lists this clonotype with many counts. The V and J genes are TRBV7-9 and TRBJ2-1; 8 bases fit TRBD1. The germline CDR1 and CDR2 sequences are SEHNR and FQNEAQ (reference sequence). CDR3 size: 15 residues. J gave up 8 bases and V 1 base, and 7 bases lay outside the gene matches. Here the CDR3 DNA reads TGTGCCAGCAGCTTAGGACAGGGGAAAGTCGATGAGCAGTTCTTC. It specifies CASSLGQGKVDEQFF.

This clonotype was counted many times. The chain links TRBV14 to TRBJ2-7; D gene uncertain. V was pared by 1 base and J by 0 bases, with 13 bases between. The CDR3 sequence is 16 residues long. Germline V lookup: CDR1 SGHDN, CDR2 FVKESK. The CDR3 sequence: CASSQGWAADSYEQYF. The CDR3 DNA is TGTGCCAGCAGCCAAGGGTGGGCTGCCGACTCCTACGAGCAGTACTTC. Full variable domain (remainder filled in from reference TRBV14 and TRBJ2-7): EAGVTQFPSHSVIEKGQTVTLRCDPISGHDNLYWYRRVMGKEIKFLLHFVKESKQDESGMPNNRFLAERTGGTYSTLKVQPAELEDSGVYFCASSQGWAADSYEQYFGPGTRLTVT.

The rearrangement links TRBV7-8 to TRBJ2-7; D is unclear. V lost 2 bases to trimming and J lost 0 bases, with 11 bases between them. CDR1 is SGHVS, CDR2 FQNEAQ, per germline. CDR3 length: 15 amino acids. The CDR3 region is CASSLRPKSSYEQYF. The DNA for the CDR3 is TGTGCCAGCAGCTTAAGACCCAAGAGCTCCTACGAGCAGTACTTC.

The rearrangement joins TRBV20-1 to TRBJ2-7; D is possibly TRBD2 (5 bases). The CDR3 covers 12 residues. Trimming removed 6 bases from V and 2 bases from J, with 11 bases in between. CDR1 is DFQATT, CDR2 SNEGSKA, per germline (reference sequence). The CDR3: CSAAEPAYEQYF. CDR3 in DNA: TGCAGTGCAGCGGAGCCCGCCTACGAGCAGTACTTC.

At least ten counts were recorded for this clonotype. The chain has TRBV20-1 and TRBJ1-4; D is undetermined. This CDR3 region has 11 residues. Trimming cost V 1 base and J 8 bases, with 5 bases left between them. The germline V gene has CDR1 DFQATT and CDR2 SNEGSKA (reference sequence). In DNA, the CDR3 is TGCAGTGCTAGAGCAGACGAAAAACTGTTTTTT. It encodes CSARADEKLFF.

J is TRBJ2-3 and V is TRBV5-1, with TRBD1 matching 12 bases. Germline CDR1 SGHRS, CDR2 YFSETQ. CDR3 length equals 17 residues. V was pared by 4 bases and J by 4 bases, with 10 bases of the junction left unmatched. The CDR3 coding sequence is TGCGCCAGCAGCAGCCGGGACAGGGGGCAGGGTGCAGATACGCAGTATTTT. This encodes CASSSRDRGQGADTQYF.

Here the CDR3 reads CASSYVVGAGYGYTF. CDR3 bases: TGTGCCAGCAGTTACGTCGTGGGGGCGGGGTATGGCTACACCTTC. This chain joins TRBV6-6 and TRBJ1-2, with D possibly matching TRBD1 (6 bases). This CDR3 contains 15 residues. Germline values: CDR1 MNHNY, CDR2 SVGAGI (reference sequence). The germline V and J ends were trimmed by 2 bases and 5 bases, with 15 bases remaining between them.

V and J are TRBV10-2 and TRBJ1-2; TRBD1 aligns across 7 bases. This CDR3 has 17 residues. The trim removed 0 bases at V and 0 bases at J, leaving 7 bases unmatched. Germline CDR1 reads WSHSY; CDR2 reads SAAADI. The CDR3 loop reads CASSESRGGTANYGYTF. CDR3 DNA sequence: TGCGCCAGCAGTGAGTCGAGAGGGGGCACCGCTAACTATGGCTACACCTTC.

The chain employs TRBV7-2 and TRBJ1-1; D call uncertain. The CDR3 contains 10 residues. Germline V CDR1 and CDR2: SGHTA, FQGNSA. The V and J ends lost 5 bases and 13 bases respectively, with 11 bases between them. The CDR3 protein is CASSLGPGFF. The CDR3 nucleotides read TGTGCCAGCAGCCTAGGCCCGGGTTTCTTT.

This clonotype was recorded many times. This chain connects TRBV6-5 to TRBJ2-7, with 9 nucleotides matching TRBD2. This CDR3 has 15 residues. V was clipped by 0 bases and J by 3 bases; unmatched bases: 3. CDR1 is MNHEY, CDR2 SVGAGI, per germline. CDR3 amino acids: CASSYSTSGFYEQYF. The CDR3, as DNA: TGTGCCAGCAGTTACTCAACTAGCGGGTTCTACGAGCAGTACTTC.

This rearrangement joins TRBV2 to TRBJ2-5; the match to TRBD2 covers 8 bases. Germline values: CDR1 SNHLY, CDR2 FYNNEI. V lost 4 bases to trimming and J lost 0 bases; unmatched junction nucleotides: 16. CDR3 length: 19 amino acids. The CDR3 region is CASSVEVEPVAGYQETQYF. DNA for the CDR3: TGTGCCAGCAGTGTGGAAGTGGAGCCGGTAGCGGGATACCAAGAGACCCAGTACTTC. Drawing the rest from reference TRBV2 and TRBJ2-5, the complete variable domain is EPEVTQTPSHQVTQMGQEVILRCVPISNHLYFYWYRQILGQKVEFLVSFYNNEISEKSEIFDDQFSVERPDGSNFTLKIRSTKLEDSAMYFCASSVEVEPVAGYQETQYFGPGTRLLVL.

The chain joins TRBV6-5 to TRBJ1-1; no reliable D call. There are 10 residues in the CDR3. In germline, CDR1 is MNHEY, CDR2 SVGAGI. V dropped 11 bases and J dropped 7 bases, with 11 bases sitting between them. The CDR3 loop reads CAGTPDEAFF. CDR3 sequence (DNA): TGTGCCGGCACGCCTGATGAAGCTTTCTTT.

CDR3 sequence reads: CAISESSGSLYEQYF. CDR3 DNA sequence: TGTGCCATCAGTGAGTCTTCGGGGAGTTTATACGAGCAGTACTTC. V is TRBV10-3 and J is TRBJ2-7, with a tentative D call TRBD2 (5 bases). Germline V gene data show CDR1 as ENHRY and CDR2 as SYGVKD. This CDR3 has 15 residues. Trimming removed 0 bases from V and 4 bases from J, with 13 bases in between.

This clonotype was found once. The chain recombines TRBV11-1 with TRBJ2-7; 7 positions agree with TRBD2. Germline CDR1 reads SGHAT; CDR2 reads FQDESV (reference sequence). The CDR3 is 14 residues long. The trim removed 4 bases at V and 5 bases at J, leaving 8 bases unmatched. This CDR3 reads CASSSGLKGDEQYF. CDR3 DNA sequence: TGTGCCAGCAGCTCGGGACTAAAAGGAGACGAGCAGTACTTC.

On this clonotype: One junction end disagrees with the germline gene, perhaps due to a read error. V and J are TRBV7-9 and TRBJ1-1, with D perhaps TRBD1 (6 bases). The germline gives CDR1 SEHNR, CDR2 FQNEAQ (reference sequence). The CDR3 spans 14 residues. The CDR3 loop is CASSLRGGATEAFF. CDR3 bases: TGCGCCAGCAGCTTGAGGGGGGGTGCCACTGAAGCTTTCTTT. Full variable domain (remainder filled in from reference TRBV7-9 and TRBJ1-1): DTGVSQNPRHKITKRGQNVTFRCDPISEHNRLYWYRQTLGQGPEFLTYFQNEAQLEKSRLLSDRFSAERPKGSFSTLEIQRTEQGDSAMYLCASSLRGGATEAFFGQGTRLTVV.